These T cell receptor beta chains were read from a single sample in a study of blood T cell repertoires in COVID-19. Here immunoSEQ multiplex PCR was the method, and the copy in TCRdb shows in-frame clones only, minus some. Among about 140,000 clones listed, approximately 90% were seen once. Sample: peripheral blood. These TCRs come from a human donor with COVID-19, enrolled during active disease. The donor label of this sample is uncertain. The CDR3 runs from the conserved cysteine through the conserved F or W. A D gene is named only where the DNA matches it firmly.

d_gene: TRBD1
j_gene: TRBJ2-1
v_gene: TRBV12-5
CDR3nt: TGTGCTAGTGGTTTGGTCCCCGATGGACAGGGAGGAGGGGATGAGCAGTTCTTC
CDR3aa: CASGLVPDGQGGGDEQFF

d_gene: NA
j_gene: TRBJ2-5
v_gene: TRBV11-1
CDR3nt: TGTGCCAGCAGCTTAGTCATAGCAGGGTCGAGAGAGACCCAGTACTTC
CDR3aa: CASSLVIAGSRETQYF

d_gene: NA
j_gene: TRBJ2-5
v_gene: TRBV10-1
CDR3nt: TGCGCCAGCAGTACTACTGGAGAGACCCAGTACTTC
CDR3aa: CASSTTGETQYF

d_gene: NA
j_gene: TRBJ2-2
v_gene: TRBV19
CDR3nt: TGTGCCAGTAGTATTGGACAGAACACCGGGGAGCTGTTTTTT
CDR3aa: CASSIGQNTGELFF

d_gene: TRBD1
j_gene: TRBJ2-7
v_gene: TRBV7-2
CDR3nt: TGTGCCAGCAGCAACTATCAGGGGGCCTACGAGCAGTACTTC
CDR3aa: CASSNYQGAYEQYF

d_gene: NA
j_gene: TRBJ1-2
v_gene: TRBV6-1
CDR3nt: TGTGCCAGCAGTGAAGTTCATCAGAGGTACACCTTC
CDR3aa: CASSEVHQRYTF

d_gene: NA
j_gene: TRBJ1-1
v_gene: TRBV5-1
CDR3nt: TGCGCCAGCGGCAGGGACACTGAAGCTTTCTTT
CDR3aa: CASGRDTEAFF

d_gene: TRBD1
j_gene: TRBJ1-1
v_gene: TRBV15
CDR3nt: TGTGCCACCAGCAGGGACAGGGGCGTCGAGTTGAACACTGAAGCTTTCTTT
CDR3aa: CATSRDRGVELNTEAFF

d_gene: NA
j_gene: TRBJ2-1
v_gene: TRBV4-1
CDR3nt: TGCGCCAGCAGCTCGCCGACTCAGAGCTCCTACAATGAGCAGTTCTTC
CDR3aa: CASSSPTQSSYNEQFF

d_gene: TRBD1
j_gene: TRBJ1-2
v_gene: TRBV27
CDR3nt: TGTGCCAGCAGTTTGTCCCGGGAGACAGGGGACGGCTACACCTTC
CDR3aa: CASSLSRETGDGYTF